This TCR beta chain was sequenced during a study of Tregs in tolerant kidney transplant recipients. Study-wide points: Few patients were studied, so findings need validation in larger groups. Nucleotide sequences could not be compared across some patients' samples due to primer changes. Tregs expanded with activated donor B cells seemed most donor-specific.

On this clone: Its antigen is undetermined.

Mixed chimerism was transient after nonmyeloablative marrow transplants from related graft donors. Thawed PBMCs were FACS-sorted into unstimulated CD4+CD25+CD127- regulatory T cells, CD4+CD25- non-regulatory cells, CD4 and CD8 cells. Sequenced by immunoSEQ multiplex PCR; TCRdb stores in-frame clones only, minus some. The profile covers about 64,000 clones, with around 87% appearing a single time and roughly 4% taken by the ten largest. V was cut by 4 bases and J by 7 bases, with 11 bases left in between. Germline loops: CDR1 SGDLS, CDR2 YYNGEE. The CDR3 length is 13 residues. The TCR was taken from a human patient who received a combined kidney and bone marrow transplant. Some T cells may possibly be graft donor cells. The rearrangement links TRBV9 to TRBJ1-4; D ambiguous. Sequences were derived from CD4+ T cells from blood (PBMCs), sampled 6 months after the transplant. Written as DNA, the CDR3 is TGTGCCAGCAGCAGCTTTCCAGGTGAAAAACTGTTTTTT. Protein sequence: CASSSFPGEKLFF.